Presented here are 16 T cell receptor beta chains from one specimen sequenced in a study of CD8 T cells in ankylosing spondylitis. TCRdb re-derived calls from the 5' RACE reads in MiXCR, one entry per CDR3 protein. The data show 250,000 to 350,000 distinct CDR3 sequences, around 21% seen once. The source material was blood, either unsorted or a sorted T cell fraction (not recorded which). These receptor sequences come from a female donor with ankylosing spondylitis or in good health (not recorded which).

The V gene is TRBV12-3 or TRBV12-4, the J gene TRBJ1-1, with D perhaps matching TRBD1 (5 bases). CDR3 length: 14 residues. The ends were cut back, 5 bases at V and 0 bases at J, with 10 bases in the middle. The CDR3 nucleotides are TGTGCCAGCAGTCACCGGGGCCTGAACACTGAAGCTTTCTTT. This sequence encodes CASSHRGLNTEAFF.

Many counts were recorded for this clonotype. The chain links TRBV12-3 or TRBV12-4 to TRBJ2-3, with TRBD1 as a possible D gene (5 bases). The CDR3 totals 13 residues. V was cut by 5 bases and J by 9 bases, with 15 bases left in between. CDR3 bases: TGTGCCAGCAGTCCCCCTCCAGGGAAAACGCAGTATTTT. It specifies CASSPPPGKTQYF.

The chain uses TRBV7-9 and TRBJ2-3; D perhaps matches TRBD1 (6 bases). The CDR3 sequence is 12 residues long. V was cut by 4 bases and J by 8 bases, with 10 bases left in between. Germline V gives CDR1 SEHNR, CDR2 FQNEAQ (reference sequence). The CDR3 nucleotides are TGTGCCAGCAGCTCAACCAGGGGTACGCAGTATTTT. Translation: CASSSTRGTQYF.

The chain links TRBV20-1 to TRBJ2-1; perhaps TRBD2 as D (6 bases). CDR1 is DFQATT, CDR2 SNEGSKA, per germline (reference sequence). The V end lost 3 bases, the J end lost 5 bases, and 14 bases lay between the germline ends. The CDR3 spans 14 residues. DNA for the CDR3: TGCAGTGCTAGGCGCCTAGCGATGAACAATGAGCAGTTCTTC. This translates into CSARRLAMNNEQFF.

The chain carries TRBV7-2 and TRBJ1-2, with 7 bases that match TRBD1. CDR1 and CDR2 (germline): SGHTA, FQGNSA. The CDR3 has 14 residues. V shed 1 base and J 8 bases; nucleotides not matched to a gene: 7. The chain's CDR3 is CASSLESTGRGYTF. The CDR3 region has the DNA TGTGCCAGCAGCTTAGAATCGACAGGGCGCGGCTACACCTTC. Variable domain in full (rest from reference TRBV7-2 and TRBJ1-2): GAGVSQSPSNKVTEKGKDVELRCDPISGHTALYWYRQSLGQGLEFLIYFQGNSAPDKSGLPSDRFSAERTGGSVSTLTIQRTQQEDSAVYLCASSLESTGRGYTFGSGTRLTVV.

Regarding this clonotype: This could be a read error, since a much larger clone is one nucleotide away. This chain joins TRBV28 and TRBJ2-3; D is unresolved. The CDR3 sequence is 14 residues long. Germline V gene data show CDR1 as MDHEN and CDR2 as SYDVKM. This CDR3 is CTSSPLARTDTQYF. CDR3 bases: TGTACCAGCAGTCCCCTGGCCCGCACAGATACGCAGTATTTT. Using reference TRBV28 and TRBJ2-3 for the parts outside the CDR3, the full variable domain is DVKVTQSSRYLVKRTGEKVFLECVQDMDHENMFWYRQDPGLGLRLIYFSYDVKMKEKGDIPEGYSVSREKKERFSLILESASTNQTSMYLCTSSPLARTDTQYFGPGTRLTVL.

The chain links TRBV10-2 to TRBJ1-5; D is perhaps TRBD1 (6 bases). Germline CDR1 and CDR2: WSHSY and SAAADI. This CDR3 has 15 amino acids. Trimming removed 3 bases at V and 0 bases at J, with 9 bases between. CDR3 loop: CASSDRGYSNQPQHF. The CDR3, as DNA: TGCGCCAGCAGTGACAGGGGCTATAGCAATCAGCCCCAGCATTTT.

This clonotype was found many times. CDR3 DNA: TGTGCCAGCAGTTACCGGTCGGGGGACCTCATCGGCTACACCTTC. Amino acid sequence: CASSYRSGDLIGYTF. V gene TRBV6-5 combines with J gene TRBJ1-2; D might be TRBD1 (5 bases). The CDR3 spans 15 residues. The ends were cut back, 2 bases at V and 8 bases at J, with 18 bases in the middle. The V gene's germline CDR1 is MNHEY and CDR2 SVGAGI.

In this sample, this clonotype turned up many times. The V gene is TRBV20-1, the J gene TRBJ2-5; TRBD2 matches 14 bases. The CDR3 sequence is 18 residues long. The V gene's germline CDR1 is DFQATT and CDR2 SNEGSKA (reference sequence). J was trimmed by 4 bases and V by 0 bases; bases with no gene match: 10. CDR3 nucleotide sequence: TGCAGTGCTAGAGATTCCCCAAAGGGACTAGCGGGAGTAGAGACCCAGTACTTC. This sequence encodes CSARDSPKGLAGVETQYF.

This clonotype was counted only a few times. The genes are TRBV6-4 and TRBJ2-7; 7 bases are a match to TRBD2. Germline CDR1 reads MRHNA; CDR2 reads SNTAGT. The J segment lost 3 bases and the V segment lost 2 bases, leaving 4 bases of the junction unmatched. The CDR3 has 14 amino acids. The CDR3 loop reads CASSDKGGYYEQYF. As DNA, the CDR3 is TGTGCCAGCAGTGACAAGGGAGGGTACTACGAGCAGTACTTC.

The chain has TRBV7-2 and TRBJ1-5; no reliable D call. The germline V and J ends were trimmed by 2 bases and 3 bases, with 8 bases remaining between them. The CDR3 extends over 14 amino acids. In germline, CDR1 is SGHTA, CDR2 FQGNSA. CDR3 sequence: CASSLIGPNQPQHF. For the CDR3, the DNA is TGTGCCAGCAGCTTAATAGGCCCCAATCAGCCCCAGCATTTT. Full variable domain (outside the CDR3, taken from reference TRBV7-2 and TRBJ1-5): GAGVSQSPSNKVTEKGKDVELRCDPISGHTALYWYRQSLGQGLEFLIYFQGNSAPDKSGLPSDRFSAERTGGSVSTLTIQRTQQEDSAVYLCASSLIGPNQPQHFGDGTRLSIL.

Written as DNA, the CDR3 is TGTGCCCGAGGAGGGGGATTGATTGGCACCGGGGAGCTGTTTTTT. It specifies CARGGGLIGTGELFF. This chain connects TRBV7-9 to TRBJ2-2; D tentatively reads TRBD1 or TRBD2 (6 bases each). The germline V gene has CDR1 SEHNR and CDR2 FQNEAQ (reference sequence). The V end was cut by 11 bases, the J end by 4 bases, with 20 bases between. The CDR3 spans 15 residues.

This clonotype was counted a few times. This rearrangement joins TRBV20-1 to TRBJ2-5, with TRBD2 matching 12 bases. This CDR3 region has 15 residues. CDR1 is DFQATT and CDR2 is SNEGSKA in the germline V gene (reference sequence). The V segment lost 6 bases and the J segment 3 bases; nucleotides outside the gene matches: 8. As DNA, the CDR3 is TGCAGTGCCCGGACTAGCGGGATCAACAAAGAGACCCAGTACTTC. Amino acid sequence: CSARTSGINKETQYF.

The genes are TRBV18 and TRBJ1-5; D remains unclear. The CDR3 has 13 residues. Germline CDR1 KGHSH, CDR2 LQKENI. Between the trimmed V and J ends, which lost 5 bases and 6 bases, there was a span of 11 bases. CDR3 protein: CASSSTGAQPQHF. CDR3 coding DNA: TGTGCCAGCTCATCAACGGGAGCTCAGCCCCAGCATTTT. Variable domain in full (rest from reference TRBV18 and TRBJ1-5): NAGVMQNPRHLVRRRGQEARLRCSPMKGHSHVYWYRQLPEEGLKFMVYLQKENIIDESGMPKERFSAEFPKEGPSILRIQQVVRGDSAAYFCASSSTGAQPQHFGDGTRLSIL.

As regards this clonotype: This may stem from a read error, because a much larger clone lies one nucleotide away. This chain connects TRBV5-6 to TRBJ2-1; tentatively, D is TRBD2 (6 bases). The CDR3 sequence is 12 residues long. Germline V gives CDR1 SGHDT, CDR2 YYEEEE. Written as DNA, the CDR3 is TGTGCCAGCGGCTTCGGGGGACCATTAGGTTTCTTC. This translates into CASGFGGPLGFF.

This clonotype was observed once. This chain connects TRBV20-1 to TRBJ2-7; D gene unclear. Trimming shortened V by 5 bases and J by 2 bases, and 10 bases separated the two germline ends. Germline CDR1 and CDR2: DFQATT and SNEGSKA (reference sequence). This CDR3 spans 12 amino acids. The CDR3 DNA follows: TGCAGTGCTTTGAAGCTTCCCTACGAGCAGTACTTC. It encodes CSALKLPYEQYF.